The next 9 T cell receptor beta chains were all read from a single sample in a study of shared clonotypes between healthy human individuals (TCRdb year 2020). Library creation used the immunoSEQ multiplex PCR assay. Not all clones reach the TCRdb copy of this immuneACCESS table, which keeps in-frame sequences only. Checked studies attribute under half of the gap to unresolved V genes and leave the rest unexplained. Within this sample are about 980,000 clones, with about three quarters of them counted one time only. The ten biggest clones cover about 1.5% of the sample. The sample taken for sequencing was memory CD4+ T cells sorted from blood. Interpreted using the paper, the cell subset or site label stands for: CD45RA-negative fraction. The source is a man between 18 and 29 years old in good health.

The rearrangement uses TRBV7-2 and TRBJ2-5, with 8 bases matching TRBD1. This CDR3 contains 14 residues. The germline V gene has CDR1 SGHTA and CDR2 FQGNSA. V dropped 1 base and J dropped 8; count of bases not matched to a gene: 6. The CDR3 DNA follows: TGTGCCAGCAGCTTAGGGACAGGGAGAGCAACCCAGTACTTC. It codes for CASSLGTGRATQYF.

This rearrangement joins TRBV20-1 to TRBJ1-1; D uncertain. V lost 6 bases to trimming and J lost 5 bases, with 10 bases between them. The CDR3 is made up of 11 amino acids. Germline V gene data show CDR1 as DFQATT and CDR2 as SNEGSKA (reference sequence). The CDR3: CSADGSTEAFF. The CDR3 region has the DNA TGCAGTGCCGATGGATCAACTGAAGCTTTCTTT.

A word on this clone: Germline and junction disagree at one end, which may indicate a read error. The gene calls are TRBV6-6 and TRBJ1-6, with no clear D. The CDR3 sequence is 13 residues long. Per the germline V gene, CDR1 is MNHNY and CDR2 is SVGAGI (reference sequence). The CDR3 bases are TGTGCCAGCAGTCAGACTGGGAGTTCACCCCTCTACTTT. Protein product: CASSQTGSSPLYF.

This clone has just one count. The chain employs TRBV28 and TRBJ2-3; D unresolved. Germline values: CDR1 MDHEN, CDR2 SYDVKM. This CDR3 is built from 11 residues. V was pared by 3 bases and J by 10 bases, with 8 bases between. CDR3 DNA: TGTGCCAGCAGTTTGAGAACGGCGCAGTATTTT. It specifies CASSLRTAQYF.

The chain carries TRBV28 and TRBJ2-2; a possible D gene is TRBD1 (5 bases). The CDR3 loop spans 13 amino acids. Trimming removed 7 bases at V and 6 bases at J, with 12 bases between. The germline gives CDR1 MDHEN, CDR2 SYDVKM. The CDR3 DNA reads TGTGCCAGCAAGGCCCCCAGGGCCGGGGAGCTGTTTTTT. It is translated as CASKAPRAGELFF.

The chain couples TRBV7-9 to TRBJ2-7; D not resolved. The CDR3 contains 14 residues. The V end was cut by 5 bases, the J end by 1 base, with 12 bases between. Germline-derived CDR1 and CDR2 are SEHNR and FQNEAQ (reference sequence). Written as DNA, the CDR3 is TGTGCCAGCAGCCCCGTCGGAGTGTCCTACGAGCAGTACTTC. This gives the protein CASSPVGVSYEQYF.

The chain links TRBV23-1 to TRBJ2-3, with unresolved D. TRBV23-1 is an ORF, with its function uncertain. The V end was cut by 4 bases, the J end by 11 bases, with 10 bases between. The CDR3 spans 11 residues. This chain's CDR3 is CASSPYLMQYF. The DNA for the CDR3 is TGCGCCAGCAGTCCATACTTGATGCAGTATTTT.

The chain joins TRBV5-4 to TRBJ1-2, with 7 bases lining up with TRBD1. The J segment lost 4 bases and the V segment lost 2 bases, leaving 5 bases of the junction unmatched. Germline loops: CDR1 SGHNT, CDR2 YYREEE (reference sequence). The CDR3 loop spans 14 amino acids. This chain's CDR3 is CASSLQGPLYGYTF. The DNA for the CDR3 is TGTGCCAGCAGCTTACAGGGGCCTCTCTATGGCTACACCTTC.

The chain couples TRBV28 to TRBJ1-2; D remains ambiguous. Germline CDR1 reads MDHEN; CDR2 reads SYDVKM. The CDR3 spans 13 residues. V was cut by 6 bases and J by 4 bases, with 12 bases left in between. The CDR3 DNA sequence: TGTGCCAGCAGCTTCCTGGGGTTCTATGGCTACACCTTC. It encodes CASSFLGFYGYTF.